What follows are 13 T cell receptor beta chains derived from one specimen sequenced in a study of graft-versus-host responses after intestinal transplantation. Clones were sequenced by immunoSEQ multiplex PCR, and TCRdb holds only the in-frame ones, with some missing. The table has approximately 58,000 clones, 85% to 90% seen once. The starting material was PBMCs, obtained 26 days after transplant. The receptors shown here come from a human patient who received an intestinal transplant, so some T cells may come from the graft donor.

This chain links TRBV27 with TRBJ1-2; 10 bases line up with TRBD1. With V trimmed by 4 bases and J by 6 bases, 2 bases remained unmatched. The CDR3 is 13 residues long. Germline CDR1 and CDR2: MNHEY and SMNVEV (reference sequence). The CDR3 here is CASSYGTGDGYTF. The CDR3 DNA reads as TGTGCCAGCAGTTATGGGACAGGGGATGGCTACACCTTC.

In its sample, this clone was seen once. DNA for the CDR3: TGTGCCAGCAGTTTACGGGGGTCTGCGGGAGCCATCACCAATGAGCAGTTCTTC. Its translation: CASSLRGSAGAITNEQFF. The rearrangement joins TRBV27 to TRBJ2-1; 7 bases map to TRBD2. The V gene's germline CDR1 is MNHEY and CDR2 SMNVEV (reference sequence). V was clipped by 2 bases and J by 6 bases; unmatched bases: 16. The CDR3 spans 18 residues.

V is TRBV27 and J is TRBJ1-1; 9 bases match TRBD1. Germline CDR1 MNHEY, CDR2 SMNVEV (reference sequence). The CDR3 runs to 16 residues. Trimming took 6 bases from V and 6 from J; bases not matched to a gene: 14. DNA for the CDR3: TGTGCCAGCAGCACACTGGACAGGGGCGGGAATCCTGAAGCTTTCTTT. Protein product: CASSTLDRGGNPEAFF.

This chain uses TRBV10-2 with TRBJ2-7; 15 nucleotides line up with TRBD2. Trimming at V came to 0 bases and at J to 6 bases, leaving 3 bases not matched to a gene. From germline, CDR1 is WSHSY and CDR2 SAAADI. This CDR3 has 16 residues. CDR3 nucleotides: TGCGCCAGCAGTGAGTCGAGGGGACTAGCGGGAGGCGAGCAGTACTTC. Amino acids: CASSESRGLAGGEQYF.

The rearrangement uses TRBV5-1 and TRBJ2-4; 7 positions agree with TRBD1. CDR3 length: 16 amino acids. V trimming: 3 bases; J trimming: 5 bases; junction bases outside the gene matches: 11. Germline V CDR1 and CDR2: SGHRS, YFSETQ. In nucleotides, the CDR3 is TGCGCCAGCAGCTACACCCCGACAGGGAGAGAAAACATTCAGTACTTC. It specifies CASSYTPTGRENIQYF. Full variable domain (missing parts from reference TRBV5-1 and TRBJ2-4): KAGVTQTPRYLIKTRGQQVTLSCSPISGHRSVSWYQQTPGQGLQFLFEYFSETQRNKGNFPGRFSGRQFSNSRSEMNVSTLELGDSALYLCASSYTPTGRENIQYFGAGTRLSVL.

The V call is TRBV28, the J call TRBJ2-1; TRBD2 matches at 9 bases. The trim removed 5 bases at V and 2 bases at J, leaving 13 bases unmatched. In germline, CDR1 is MDHEN, CDR2 SYDVKM. The CDR3 is made up of 18 amino acids. The CDR3, as DNA: TGTGCCAGCAGTCCCCAGGGGGTTAGCGGGGGACCCTACAATGAGCAGTTCTTC. This encodes CASSPQGVSGGPYNEQFF.

The V gene is TRBV27, the J gene TRBJ1-2; TRBD1 might be the D (5 bases). Germline values: CDR1 MNHEY, CDR2 SMNVEV (reference sequence). The V end lost 6 bases, the J end lost 0 bases, and 14 bases lay between the germline ends. The CDR3 is made up of 15 amino acids. The CDR3 nucleotides read TGTGCCAGCAGCCCAAAGGGGCTCCCTAACTATGGCTACACCTTC. This gives the protein CASSPKGLPNYGYTF.

The J gene is TRBJ2-7, the V gene TRBV6-1; the D is unclear. The germline V and J ends were trimmed by 0 bases and 0 bases, with 6 bases remaining between them. The CDR3 has 14 amino acids. Germline CDR1 and CDR2: MNHNS and SASEGT. The CDR3 nucleotides read TGTGCCAGCAGTGAAGCGGGCAGCTCCTACGAGCAGTACGTC. It yields the protein CASSEAGSSYEQYV.

V gene TRBV11-2 combines with J gene TRBJ2-3, with D possibly being TRBD2 (5 bases). Trimming took off 2 bases at V and 7 bases at J, with 22 bases between the two ends. Per germline, CDR1 SGHAT and CDR2 FQNNGV. This CDR3 is 17 amino acids long. CDR3 residues: CASSLTGGLPRPNTQYF. DNA for the CDR3: TGTGCCAGCAGCTTAACTGGAGGACTCCCCAGACCAAATACGCAGTATTTT.

This chain links TRBV28 with TRBJ2-5; 8 bases match TRBD1. Near its end, the DNA agrees better with TRBJ2-7, so the J call may be wrong. CDR3 length: 14 residues. CDR1 is MDHEN and CDR2 is SYDVKM in the germline V gene. Here the CDR3 DNA reads TGTGCCAGCAGTCAGACAGGGGTCGCCTACGAGCAGTACTTC. This translates into CASSQTGVAYEQYF.

The chain joins TRBV29-1 to TRBJ2-1; D may be TRBD2 (7 bases). V gave up 6 bases and J gave up 4 bases, with 34 bases separating them. Germline CDR1 SQVTM, CDR2 ANQGSEA. The CDR3 covers 20 residues. CDR3 sequence reads: CSVIRPKPPRGGPFYNEQFF. DNA for the CDR3: TGCAGCGTCATAAGGCCTAAACCTCCTAGGGGGGGACCTTTTTACAATGAGCAGTTCTTC.

The chain uses TRBV9 and TRBJ2-2; 15 bases line up with TRBD2. CDR1 and CDR2 from the germline V gene are SGDLS and YYNGEE. This CDR3 comprises 17 residues. V was clipped by 2 bases and J by 4 bases; unmatched bases: 3. The CDR3 loop is CASSVLGLAGGTGELFF. The CDR3 DNA reads TGTGCCAGCAGCGTTCTGGGACTAGCGGGGGGCACCGGGGAGCTGTTTTTT.

V is TRBV30 and J is TRBJ1-1; 8 bases match TRBD1. The CDR3 loop spans 14 amino acids. V lost 3 bases to trimming and J lost 4 bases; unmatched junction nucleotides: 7. Germline CDR1 and CDR2: GTSNPN and SVGIG (reference sequence). The CDR3 nucleotides are TGTGCCTGGAGACGGACAGGGCCGGGCACTGAAGCTTTCTTT. The encoded protein is CAWRRTGPGTEAFF.